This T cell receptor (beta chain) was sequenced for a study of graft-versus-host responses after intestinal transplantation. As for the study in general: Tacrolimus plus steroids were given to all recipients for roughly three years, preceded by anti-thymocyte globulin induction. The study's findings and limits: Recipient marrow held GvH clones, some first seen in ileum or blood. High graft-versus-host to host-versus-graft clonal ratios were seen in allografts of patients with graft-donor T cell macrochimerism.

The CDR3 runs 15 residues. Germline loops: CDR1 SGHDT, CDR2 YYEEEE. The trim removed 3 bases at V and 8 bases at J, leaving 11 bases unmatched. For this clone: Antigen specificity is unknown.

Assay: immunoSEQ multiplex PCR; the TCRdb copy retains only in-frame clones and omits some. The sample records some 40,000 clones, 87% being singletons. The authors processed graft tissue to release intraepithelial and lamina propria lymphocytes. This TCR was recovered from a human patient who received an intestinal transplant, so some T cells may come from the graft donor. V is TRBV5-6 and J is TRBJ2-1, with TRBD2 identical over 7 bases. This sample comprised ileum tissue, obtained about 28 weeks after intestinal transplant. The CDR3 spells CASSWGTGGGDEQFF. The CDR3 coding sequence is TGTGCCAGCAGCTGGGGCACGGGGGGTGGCGATGAGCAGTTCTTC.